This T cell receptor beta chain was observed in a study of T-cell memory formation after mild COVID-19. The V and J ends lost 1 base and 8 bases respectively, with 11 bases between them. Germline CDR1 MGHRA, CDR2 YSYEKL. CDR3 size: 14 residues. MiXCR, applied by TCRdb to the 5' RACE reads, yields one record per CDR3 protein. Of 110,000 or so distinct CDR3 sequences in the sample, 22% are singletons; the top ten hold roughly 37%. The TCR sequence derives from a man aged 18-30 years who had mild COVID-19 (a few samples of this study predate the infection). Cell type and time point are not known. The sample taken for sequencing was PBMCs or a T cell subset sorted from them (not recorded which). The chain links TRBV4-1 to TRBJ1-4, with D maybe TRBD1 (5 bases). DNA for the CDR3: TGCGCCAGCAGCCAAGCTGGGGGGAGGGAAAAACTGTTTTTT. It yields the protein CASSQAGGREKLFF.